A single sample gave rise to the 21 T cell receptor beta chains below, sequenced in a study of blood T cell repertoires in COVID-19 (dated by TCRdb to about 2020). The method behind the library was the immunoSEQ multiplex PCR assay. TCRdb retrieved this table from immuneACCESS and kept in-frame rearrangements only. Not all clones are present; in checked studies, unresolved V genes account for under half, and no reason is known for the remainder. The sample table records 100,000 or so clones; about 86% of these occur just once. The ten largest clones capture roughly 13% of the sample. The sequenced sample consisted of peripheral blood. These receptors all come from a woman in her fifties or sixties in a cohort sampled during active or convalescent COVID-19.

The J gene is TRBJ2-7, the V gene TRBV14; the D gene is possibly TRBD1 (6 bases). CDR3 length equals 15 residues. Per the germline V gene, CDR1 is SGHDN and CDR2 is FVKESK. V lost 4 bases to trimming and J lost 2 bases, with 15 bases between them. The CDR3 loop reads CASSRLQTGTYEQYF. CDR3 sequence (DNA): TGTGCCAGCAGCCGGTTACAGACAGGAACCTACGAGCAGTACTTC.

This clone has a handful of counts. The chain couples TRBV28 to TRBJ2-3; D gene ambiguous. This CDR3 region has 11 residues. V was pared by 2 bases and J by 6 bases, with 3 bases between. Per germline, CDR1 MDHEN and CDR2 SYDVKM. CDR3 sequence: CASSLLDTQYF. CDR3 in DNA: TGTGCCAGCAGTTTACTGGATACGCAGTATTTT.

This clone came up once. CDR3 protein: CAISESPGQGAARPGTQYF. The CDR3 DNA reads TGTGCCATCAGTGAGTCGCCGGGACAGGGGGCAGCCCGTCCAGGGACCCAGTACTTC. This sequence joins TRBV10-3 and TRBJ2-5; 12 nucleotides align to TRBD1. After removal of 0 bases from V and 7 bases from J, the junction contained 15 bases not matched to a gene. Germline CDR1 is ENHRY and CDR2 is SYGVKD. This CDR3 has 19 amino acids.

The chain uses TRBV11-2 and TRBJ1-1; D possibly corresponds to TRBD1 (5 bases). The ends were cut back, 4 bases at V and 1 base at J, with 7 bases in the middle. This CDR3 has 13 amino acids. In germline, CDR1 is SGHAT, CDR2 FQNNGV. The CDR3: CASSWGGNTEAFF. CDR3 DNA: TGTGCCAGCAGCTGGGGGGGGAACACTGAAGCTTTCTTT.

For the CDR3, the DNA is TGTGCCAGCAGCGTAGAGGCTAGTCGAAATGAGCAGTTCTTC. This codes for CASSVEASRNEQFF. The rearrangement joins TRBV9 to TRBJ2-1, with D unresolved. V lost 0 bases and J 7 bases, leaving 11 bases between the germline ends. Germline CDR1 and CDR2: SGDLS and YYNGEE. The CDR3 has 14 residues.

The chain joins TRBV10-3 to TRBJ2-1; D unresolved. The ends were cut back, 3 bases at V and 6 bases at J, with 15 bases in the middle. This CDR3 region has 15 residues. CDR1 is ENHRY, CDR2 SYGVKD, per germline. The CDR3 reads CAISELGTPTNEQFF. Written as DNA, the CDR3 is TGTGCCATCAGTGAATTGGGCACCCCTACCAATGAGCAGTTCTTC.

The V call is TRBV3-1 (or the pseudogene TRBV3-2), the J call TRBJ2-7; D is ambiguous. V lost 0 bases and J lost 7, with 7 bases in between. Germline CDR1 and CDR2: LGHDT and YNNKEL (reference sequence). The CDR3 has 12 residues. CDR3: CASSQEGREQYF. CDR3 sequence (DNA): TGTGCCAGCAGCCAAGAGGGCAGAGAGCAGTACTTC.

The CDR3 sequence is CASRFLGRTRFYGYTF. In DNA, the CDR3 is TGTGCCAGCAGATTCCTAGGCAGAACCCGTTTCTATGGCTACACCTTC. V is TRBV28 and J is TRBJ1-2; no firm D call. V gave up 6 bases and J gave up 4 bases, with 21 bases separating them. Germline V gives CDR1 MDHEN, CDR2 SYDVKM. The CDR3 is 16 amino acids.

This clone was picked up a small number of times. CDR3 sequence reads: CASARLGTGNTGELFF. CDR3 in DNA: TGTGCCAGCGCCCGTCTAGGCACTGGGAACACCGGGGAGCTGTTTTTT. The V call is TRBV5-6, the J call TRBJ2-2; D remains unclear. The CDR3 has 16 residues. Germline lookup yields CDR1 SGHDT and CDR2 YYEEEE. The V end was cut by 7 bases, the J end by 1 base, with 17 bases between.

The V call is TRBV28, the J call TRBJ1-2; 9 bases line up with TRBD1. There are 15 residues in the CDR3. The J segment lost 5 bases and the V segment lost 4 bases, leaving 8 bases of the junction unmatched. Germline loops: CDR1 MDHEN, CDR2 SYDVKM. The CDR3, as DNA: TGTGCCAGCAGTTCAGATCCGGGACAGGGTTATGGCTACACCTTC. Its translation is CASSSDPGQGYGYTF.

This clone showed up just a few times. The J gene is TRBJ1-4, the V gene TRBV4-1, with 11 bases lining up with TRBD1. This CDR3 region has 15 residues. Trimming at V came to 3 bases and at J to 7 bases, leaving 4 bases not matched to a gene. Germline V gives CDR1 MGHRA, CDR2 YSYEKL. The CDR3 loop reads CASSHPGTGGEKLFF. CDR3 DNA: TGCGCCAGCAGCCATCCTGGGACAGGGGGTGAAAAACTGTTTTTT.

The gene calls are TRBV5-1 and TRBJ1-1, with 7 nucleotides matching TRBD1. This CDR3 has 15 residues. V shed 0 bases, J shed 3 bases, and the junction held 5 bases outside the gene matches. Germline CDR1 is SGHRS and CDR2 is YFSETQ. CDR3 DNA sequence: TGCGCCAGCAGCTTGGGACAGGGATGGGACACTGAAGCTTTCTTT. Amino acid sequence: CASSLGQGWDTEAFF.

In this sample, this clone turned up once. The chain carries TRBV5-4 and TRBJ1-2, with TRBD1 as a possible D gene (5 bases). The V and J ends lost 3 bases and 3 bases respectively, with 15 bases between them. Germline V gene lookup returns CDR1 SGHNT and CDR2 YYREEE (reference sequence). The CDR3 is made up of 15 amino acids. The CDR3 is CASSYGPGMDYGYTF. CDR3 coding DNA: TGTGCCAGCAGCTACGGACCAGGGATGGACTATGGCTACACCTTC.

The CDR3 is CAISEATDYGYTF. The CDR3 DNA reads as TGTGCCATCAGTGAGGCTACGGACTATGGCTACACCTTC. V gene TRBV10-3 combines with J gene TRBJ1-2; D ambiguous. This CDR3 has 13 amino acids. V gave up 2 bases and J gave up 3 bases, with 7 bases separating them. The V gene's germline CDR1 is ENHRY and CDR2 SYGVKD.

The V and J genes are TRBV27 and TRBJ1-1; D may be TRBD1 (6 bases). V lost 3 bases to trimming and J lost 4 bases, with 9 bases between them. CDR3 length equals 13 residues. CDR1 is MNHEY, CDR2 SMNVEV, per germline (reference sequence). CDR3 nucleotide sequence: TGTGCCAGCAGTTTCGACAGGTTCACTGAAGCTTTCTTT. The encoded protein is CASSFDRFTEAFF.

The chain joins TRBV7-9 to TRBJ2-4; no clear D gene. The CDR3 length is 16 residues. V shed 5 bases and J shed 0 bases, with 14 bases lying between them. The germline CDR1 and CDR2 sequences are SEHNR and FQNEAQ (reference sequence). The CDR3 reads CASSNPFREAKNIQYF. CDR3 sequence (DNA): TGTGCCAGCAGCAATCCGTTCCGAGAAGCCAAAAACATTCAGTACTTC.

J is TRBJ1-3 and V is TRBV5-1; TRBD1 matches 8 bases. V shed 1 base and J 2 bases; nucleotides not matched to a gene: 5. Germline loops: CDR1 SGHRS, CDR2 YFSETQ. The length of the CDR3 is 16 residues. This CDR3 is CASSLPDRGAGNTIYF. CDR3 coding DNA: TGCGCCAGCAGCTTGCCCGACAGGGGAGCTGGAAACACCATATATTTT.

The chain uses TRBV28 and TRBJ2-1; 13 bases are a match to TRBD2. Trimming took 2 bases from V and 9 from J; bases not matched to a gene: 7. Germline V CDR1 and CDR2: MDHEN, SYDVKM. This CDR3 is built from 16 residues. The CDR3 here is CASSLPRGLAGSEQFF. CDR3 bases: TGTGCCAGCAGTTTACCCAGGGGACTAGCGGGAAGTGAGCAGTTCTTC.

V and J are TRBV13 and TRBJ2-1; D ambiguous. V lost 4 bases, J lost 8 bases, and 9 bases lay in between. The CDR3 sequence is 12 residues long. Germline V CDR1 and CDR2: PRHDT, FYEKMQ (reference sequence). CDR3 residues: CASSYLDDEQFF. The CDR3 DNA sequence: TGTGCCAGCAGCTACCTAGACGATGAGCAGTTCTTC.

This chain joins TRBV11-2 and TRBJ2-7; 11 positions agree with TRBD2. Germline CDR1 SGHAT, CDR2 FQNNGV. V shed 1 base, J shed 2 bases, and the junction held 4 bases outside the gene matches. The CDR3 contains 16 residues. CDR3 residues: CASSLVTSGETYEQYF. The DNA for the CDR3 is TGTGCCAGCAGCTTAGTGACTAGCGGGGAGACCTACGAGCAGTACTTC.

The CDR3: CASSQGLAGSSYNEQFF. The CDR3 region has the DNA TGTGCCAGCAGCCAAGGGTTAGCGGGCTCCTCCTACAATGAGCAGTTCTTC. The chain couples TRBV4-2 to TRBJ2-1; 7 nucleotides match TRBD2. Looked up from germline, CDR1 is LGHNA and CDR2 is YNFKEQ. The CDR3 sequence is 17 residues long. Germline trimming cut 1 base from V and 0 bases from J; bases unmatched to any gene: 6.